Sequencing of this TCR beta chain was carried out in a study of T cell changes during pregnancy in multiple sclerosis. In this sample, this clone turned up once. Only in-frame clones appear in the TCRdb table, and some are missing; sequencing was by immunoSEQ multiplex PCR. The table has about 44,000 clones, 92% seen once. Germline loops: CDR1 SQVTM, CDR2 ANQGSEA. V was trimmed by 3 bases and J by 4 bases, leaving 10 bases between them. The CDR3 sequence is 13 residues long. The rearrangement links TRBV29-1 to TRBJ1-5; D is undetermined. Specimen: CD4+ T cells from peripheral blood mononuclear cells, collected in the first trimester of pregnancy. The origin of this receptor is a female donor with multiple sclerosis, enrolled in a pregnancy study. For the CDR3, the DNA is TGCAGCGTTGAGACGGGGATTAATCAGCCCCAGCATTTT. It encodes CSVETGINQPQHF.